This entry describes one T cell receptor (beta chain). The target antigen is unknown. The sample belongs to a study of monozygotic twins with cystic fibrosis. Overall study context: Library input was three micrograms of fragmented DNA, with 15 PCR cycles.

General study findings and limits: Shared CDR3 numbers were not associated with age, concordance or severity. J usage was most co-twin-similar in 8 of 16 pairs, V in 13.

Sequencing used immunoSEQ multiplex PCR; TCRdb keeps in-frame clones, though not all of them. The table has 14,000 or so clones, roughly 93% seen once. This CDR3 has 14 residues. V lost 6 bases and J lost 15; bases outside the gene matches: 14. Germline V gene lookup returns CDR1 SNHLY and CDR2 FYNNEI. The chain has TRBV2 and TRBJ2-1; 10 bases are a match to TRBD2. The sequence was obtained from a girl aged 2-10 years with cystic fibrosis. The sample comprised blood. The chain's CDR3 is CASSPGLATLSRFF. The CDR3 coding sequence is TGTGCCAGCAGCCCGGGACTAGCGACTTTATCGCGGTTCTTC.